Presented here are 11 T cell receptor beta chains from one specimen sequenced in a study of Tregs in tolerant kidney transplant recipients. Produced via immunoSEQ multiplex PCR; TCRdb's table is partial and in-frame only. Here the sample spans some 110,000 clones, around 94% being singletons. The material sequenced was CD4+ T cells from blood. These receptors were collected from a human donor in good health.

The chain uses TRBV7-9 and TRBJ2-3; tentatively, D is TRBD2 (5 bases). This CDR3 region has 14 residues. CDR1 SEHNR and CDR2 FQNEAQ come from the germline V gene (reference sequence). V gave up 5 bases and J gave up 4 bases, with 13 bases separating them. CDR3 coding DNA: TGTGCCAGCAGCCCCGGGGTGGGCCCAGATACGCAGTATTTT. Translation gives CASSPGVGPDTQYF.

This CDR3 reads CASSPYMSSYNEQFF. CDR3 bases: TGCGCCAGCAGTCCCTATATGAGCTCCTACAATGAGCAGTTCTTC. V gene TRBV10-1 combines with J gene TRBJ2-1; D gene ambiguous. Germline CDR1 and CDR2: WNHNN and SYGVQD (reference sequence). The CDR3 totals 15 residues. V was pared by 5 bases and J by 0 bases, with 11 bases between.

This chain joins TRBV11-2 and TRBJ2-5; TRBD1 aligns across 8 bases. The germline V gene encodes CDR1 SGHAT and CDR2 FQNNGV. V trimming: 4 bases; J trimming: 0 bases; junction bases outside the gene matches: 7. The CDR3 sequence is 16 residues long. The CDR3 DNA sequence: TGTGCCAGCAGCTCCCGGACAGGGAAGTACCAAGAGACCCAGTACTTC. Its translation: CASSSRTGKYQETQYF.

The chain joins TRBV30 to TRBJ1-1; 7 bases are shared with TRBD1. Germline CDR1 reads GTSNPN; CDR2 reads SVGIG (reference sequence). With V trimmed by 7 bases and J by 1 base, 3 bases remained unmatched. This CDR3 region has 12 residues. The CDR3 DNA follows: TGTGCCTTACGACAGGGGAACACTGAAGCTTTCTTT. Translating gives CALRQGNTEAFF.

V is TRBV5-1 and J is TRBJ2-5, with no clear D. In germline, CDR1 is SGHRS, CDR2 YFSETQ. This CDR3 has 14 residues. The germline V and J ends were trimmed by 0 bases and 4 bases, with 10 bases remaining between them. The CDR3 DNA follows: TGCGCCAGCAGCTTGGCCTGGCTAGGAGAGACCCAGTACTTC. Translated: CASSLAWLGETQYF.

The chain employs TRBV5-1 and TRBJ1-4; the D is unclear. The CDR3 length is 16 residues. Trimming removed 2 bases from V and 0 bases from J, with 11 bases in between. Germline values: CDR1 SGHRS, CDR2 YFSETQ. The CDR3 loop reads CASSFDVGATNEKLFF. The CDR3 DNA is TGCGCCAGCAGCTTTGACGTGGGCGCAACTAATGAAAAACTGTTTTTT.

The chain links TRBV2 to TRBJ1-1; D unclear. This CDR3 region has 15 residues. CDR1 SNHLY and CDR2 FYNNEI come from the germline V gene. Trimming stripped 0 bases from V and 4 bases from J, with 12 bases between. Here the CDR3 reads CASSEARAKFTEAFF. The CDR3 region has the DNA TGTGCCAGCAGTGAAGCGAGGGCAAAATTCACTGAAGCTTTCTTT.

V is TRBV7-3 and J is TRBJ1-3; 7 positions agree with TRBD1. CDR1 SGHTA and CDR2 FQGTGA come from the germline V gene. The CDR3 spans 13 residues. J gave up 0 bases and V 8 bases, and 1 base lay outside the gene matches. CDR3 sequence: CASGTVSGNTIYF. CDR3 DNA sequence: TGTGCCAGCGGGACAGTCTCTGGAAACACCATATATTTT.

The genes are TRBV10-1 and TRBJ2-3; no reliable D call. This CDR3 is built from 13 residues. Germline CDR1 WNHNN, CDR2 SYGVQD (reference sequence). The ends were cut back, 6 bases at V and 2 bases at J, with 9 bases in the middle. CDR3 nucleotide sequence: TGCGCCAGCAGCCCTCGGTACACAGATACGCAGTATTTT. Amino acid sequence: CASSPRYTDTQYF.

This chain uses TRBV11-2 with TRBJ2-7; 12 bases are shared with TRBD2. The CDR3 length is 17 residues. Trimming cost V 2 bases and J 4 bases; bases outside gene matches: 9. Germline CDR1 is SGHAT and CDR2 is FQNNGV. The DNA of the CDR3 is TGTGCCAGCAGCTTACTTTCTAGCGGGAGGGCCGCTTACGAGCAGTACTTC. This codes for CASSLLSSGRAAYEQYF.

J is TRBJ2-7 and V is TRBV7-9; 8 bases agree with TRBD2. The CDR3 sequence is 14 residues long. With V trimmed by 2 bases and J by 2 bases, 2 bases remained unmatched. CDR1 is SEHNR, CDR2 FQNEAQ, per germline (reference sequence). The DNA for the CDR3 is TGTGCCAGCAGCTTATCACTAGCGGCCTACGAGCAGTACTTC. Residues: CASSLSLAAYEQYF.